This T cell receptor beta chain was captured in a study of cytomegalovirus exposure and HLA in healthy donors (dated by TCRdb to 2016 to 2017). Describing the broader study: According to an earlier analysis of several hundred of the donors, 150 million to 200 million T cells yielded 117 million unique TCR beta sequences and roughly 280 Gb of sequence data. The number of typed donors differed by locus: about 620-640 for A, B, C, DRB1 and DQB1; roughly 510 for DQA1; 606 for DPA1; and 400 to 480 for DPB1. The aim of the study was to test whether cataloging public T cell receptors could identify signatures of past pathogen exposure. A separate validation cohort of approximately 120 different subjects was used in addition to the approximately 700-subject first cohort. Among the roughly 400 genotyped donors, around 81% belonged to the genetic ancestry cluster associated with self-reported Caucasian donors. Roughly 5 DR-DQ haplotypes were treated as single units for association and clustering because of strong linkage in the cohort. Both class I and class II loci were covered by HLA typing, at four-digit resolution. In a later analysis, previously published TCR beta repertoires from more than 500 donors were re-analyzed and high-resolution HLA genotyping was added so that TCR occurrence patterns could be studied. Across roughly 420 genotyped donors of the cohort, an average of 235,054 unique TCR beta nucleotide sequences per donor were sequenced, and around 19% of those sequences were non-productive. The study used immunosequencing to profile the T cell repertoires of around 600 subjects and linked those repertoires to cytomegalovirus serostatus. An earlier analysis of roughly 580 of the donors used high-throughput TCR beta sequencing to judge whether each TCR beta V gene segment behaved as functional or pseudogenic. Rather than using new phenotypic data, the later analysis identified candidate immune exposures from TCR beta sequences and from how often those sequences occurred across donors. Donor age, sex, ethnicity and CMV serostatus were compiled together with the repertoire data. In a later genetic analysis, genome-wide SNP genotypes for about three fifths of the 666 donors were used, and that subset was treated as a discovery cohort. An early release covering 500 to 750 HLA-typed donors comprised about 320 gigabases of sequencing data and around 86 million unique TCR sequences. The study combined high-throughput TCR immunosequencing, statistical association of individual TCRs with disease status, and machine learning to predict cytomegalovirus infection status. Every repertoire in the discovery cohort had been generated on one and the same sequencing platform.

Library construction relied on the immunoSEQ multiplex PCR assay. The multiplex PCR relied on a mix of 60 forward primers for TCR Vbeta segments and 13 reverse primers for TCR Jbeta segments. The CDR3 region of rearranged TCR beta genes was amplified from genomic DNA by a multiplex PCR assay. Amplified TCR beta libraries were sequenced as 87-base-pair reads on the Illumina HiSeq System. The study's processing was this. A later analysis counted about 80 million unique TCR beta chains across the 666 repertoires, and some 11 million of these chains were shared by at least two donors. Raw reads were error-corrected and collapsed into unique sequences by a nearest-neighbor algorithm in which closely related sequences were merged to remove PCR and sequencing errors. V, D and J gene segments were assigned by aligning CDR3 sequences to IMGT reference sequences. For a sequence to be retained, at least a six-nucleotide match to both a V gene segment and a J gene segment was required. A rearrangement was called productive if the CDR3 had no stop codons and remained in frame with V and J, and every other rearrangement was called non-productive. CDR3 was defined by IMGT convention, running from the second conserved V-encoded cysteine to the conserved J-encoded phenylalanine. The earlier analysis of 587 of the donors excluded sequences that lacked an unambiguous match to a single V gene segment. In an earlier analysis of approximately 590 of the donors, V segments were called functional above 56.7% productive rearrangements and were called segregating when the between-donor standard deviation exceeded 5%. A statistical classification framework was built for diagnosing cytomegalovirus status from the catalog of TCR beta chain sequences. V and J gene assignment, in a later analysis, came from comparing TCR nucleotide sequences with IMGT/GENE-DB human TR gene sequences. The TCRdist pipeline was used in a later analysis to assign CDR3 sequences and most-parsimonious VDJ recombination scenarios. In a later analysis, each TCR beta chain was defined by its CDR3 amino acid sequence together with its V-gene family, and reads lacking a unique V-gene family were excluded. To address suspected cross-contamination and a sequencing artifact, a later analysis removed approximately 590 highly shared, low-generation-probability nucleotide sequences. For each public chain, a later analysis derived a clonal expansion index from normalized ranks of inferred template counts within each repertoire. In a later analysis, generation probabilities were computed with a VDJ recombination model fitted to out-of-frame rearrangements, and the resulting probabilities were checked against IGoR. A later analysis scored TCR-TCR, TCR-HLA and TCR-CMV co-occurrence with hypergeometric tests, applying a repertoire-size bias correction to TCR pairs. In a later analysis, false discovery rates were estimated by permuting HLA or CMV assignments 20 times. In a later analysis, co-occurring TCRs were grouped using DBSCAN, and TCRdist sequence similarity was added for clustering within HLA-allele-positive subsets. Co-occurrence clustering excluded repertoires with fewer than 30,000 or more than 120,000 public chains, plus five with anomalous nucleotide sharing. This immuneACCESS table, as held by TCRdb, lists in-frame sequences with V and J called but not all clones. Of the missing ones, under half trace to an unresolved V gene in checked studies; the others have no known cause. The V and J calls and the clone size are those of that table, but D and trimming were determined from the DNA. The sample contains under 200,000 clones, 60% to 85% of them found a single time. The ten largest clones represent roughly 2% of the sample.

This clone has only one observation. Its antigen is not yet known. Per-nucleotide qualities are absent, and no much larger clonotype sits a single base away. In total, 666 healthy bone marrow donors made up the cohort. At the time of sampling, all cohort members were nominally healthy, though unrecorded immune exposures were likely present. The donor was CMV seropositive and was included in the group of around 300 seropositive cohort members. Each donor provided a peripheral blood sample, and peripheral blood mononuclear cells were used for TCR beta sequencing. The Qiagen DNeasy Blood Extraction Kit was used to extract genomic DNA from the blood cell samples. As encoded in the germline V gene (reference sequence), CDR1 is MNHEY while CDR2 is SMNVEV. From its cysteine to its phenylalanine, the CDR3 spans 15 amino acids. The only DNA kept is the CDR3, 45 bases in frame from the first base. V has 7 bases trimmed and J has 4 bases trimmed; junction bases matching no gene number 9.

Broad study findings and their caveats: A further reported finding was that TCR beta sequences accurately predicted the HLA-A and HLA-B alleles for most subjects in the first cohort. In a later genetic analysis, fewer N-insertions in productive TCRs were reported among donors in an Asian-associated ancestry cluster than the 666-donor mean. In a later analysis, HLA-associated TCR beta chains showed more clonal expansion and lower generation probabilities than non-associated chains that were equally common. Because HLA typing was missing for some donors at each locus, association tests included only the typed subset. Most TCR sequences were observed very rarely across donors, whereas some public TCRs were present in many individuals. In an earlier analysis of approximately 590 of the donors, most TCR beta V segments were observed in productive rearrangements about 87% or about 30% of the time, broadly matching IMGT annotations. For the cohort, immune exposure information was limited to CMV serostatus. Sequencing depth was assumed to be roughly uniform across donors in the presence/absence analyses, though that assumption may not hold. In vitro tests confirmed that a few of the cytomegalovirus-associated TCR beta chains recognize cytomegalovirus antigens. The sequencing pipeline was judged likely to have produced a cluster of highly shared sequence variants as a technical artifact. The earlier analysis of 450 to 700 of the donors excluded roughly 17 rarely observed V segments, including chromosome 9 orphons, because counts were too low. V-gene and J-gene trimming of TCR beta chains was associated with a missense DCLRE1C variant in a later genetic analysis, and the association was replicated in an independent cohort. Most CMV-associated TCR beta chains appeared to be HLA-restricted in a later analysis, and the HLA associations seemed to be driven largely by CMV exposure. A later analysis found that TCR association rates varied across HLA loci, with DRB1 alleles showing the most associated TCRs and HLA-C alleles the fewest. Cytomegalovirus status was reported to be diagnosed by the classifier with high specificity and sensitivity in both the original and validation cohorts. Some IMGT-functional V segments, including TRBV6-2 and TRBV6-3, could not be told apart with the 87-base-pair reads, so those segments were excluded. A later analysis reported that several top co-occurrence clusters appeared linked to parvovirus B19, influenza, CMV and Epstein-Barr virus. A total of fewer than 200 TCR beta chains were listed by the study as associated with cytomegalovirus. When HLA alleles, especially DR and DQ, strongly co-occurred, attributing TCR associations to individual alleles was difficult. Correlated functional status among segregating V segments might be attributable to linkage disequilibrium, but an unknown experimental factor could not be ruled out. Specific HLA alleles were associated with more than 15,000 TCR beta sequences at a false discovery rate of 0.05 in a later analysis. The cohort was sequenced for TCR beta chains only, and without alpha or paired-chain data the features that could be detected were limited. It was suggested by the authors that the approach could potentially be generalized to other disease states and immunological phenotypes.

Material for sequencing was PBMCs. The chain links TRBV27 with TRBJ2-2; 7 central nucleotides agree with TRBD2. The origin of this receptor is a man aged 50 to 60 in good health and CMV-seropositive. The CDR3 sequence is CASNLGGYRTGELFF. The DNA is as follows: TGTGCCAGCAACCTCGGGGGGTATCGCACCGGGGAGCTGTTTTTT.